This TCR beta chain was captured in a study of blood T cell repertoires in COVID-19. Study summary: Acute and convalescent COVID-19 samples came from the United States, Italy and Spain. T cells, B-cell-depleted T cells, or PBMCs provided the cDNA or gDNA that served as material.

In the original workflow: Amplified reference gene primers provided the basis for estimating nucleated cell counts. Here immunoSEQ multiplex PCR was the method, and the copy in TCRdb shows in-frame clones only, minus some. That table supplies the V and J calls and clone size; D and trimming were determined from the DNA. This sample has fewer than 300,000 clones, with approximately 80% found just once. Trimming left V 5 bases short and J 1 base short, with 7 bases between. The CDR3 has 13 residues. CDR1 is MDHEN, CDR2 SYDVKM, per germline. This sequence joins TRBV28 and TRBJ2-3, with D possibly matching TRBD2 (5 bases). This clonotype was sampled from a human donor in a cohort sampled during active COVID-19. The sample was peripheral blood. CDR3 DNA sequence: TGTGCCAGCAGTCGGGGAGGCACAGATACGCAGTATTTT. This sequence encodes CASSRGGTDTQYF.